The 25 T cell receptor beta chains below come from one sample, sequenced in a study of shared clonotypes between healthy human individuals (dated by TCRdb to the early 2020s). The library was generated by the immunoSEQ multiplex PCR assay. The table comes from immuneACCESS by way of TCRdb, which keeps in-frame sequences with V and J called. Part of the clones is missing from these tables; in studies checked, under half for an unresolved V gene and the rest for unknown reasons. The sample table lists over a million clones, around three quarters of them with a count of one. Jointly, the top ten make up about 0.52% of the sample. Sequencing used memory CD4+ T cells from PBMCs. This sample's cell subset or site label indicates: CD45RA-negative fraction. The origin of the receptors is a man between 18 and 29 years old in good health. Some clones in this sample may be carry-over from other donors' samples.

This chain joins TRBV5-1 and TRBJ2-6; D may be TRBD1 (5 bases). This CDR3 is built from 15 residues. The germline V gene has CDR1 SGHRS and CDR2 YFSETQ. The V end lost 4 bases, the J end lost 0 bases, and 8 bases lay between the germline ends. CDR3 bases: TGCGCCAGCAGCATCGACAGCTCTGGGGCCAACGTCCTGACTTTC. It is translated as CASSIDSSGANVLTF. Drawing the rest from reference TRBV5-1 and TRBJ2-6, the complete variable domain is KAGVTQTPRYLIKTRGQQVTLSCSPISGHRSVSWYQQTPGQGLQFLFEYFSETQRNKGNFPGRFSGRQFSNSRSEMNVSTLELGDSALYLCASSIDSSGANVLTFGAGSRLTVL.

V is TRBV7-8 and J is TRBJ2-3, with 8 nucleotides matching TRBD2. Germline V gene lookup returns CDR1 SGHVS and CDR2 FQNEAQ. The CDR3 runs to 16 residues. V dropped 2 bases and J dropped 7; count of bases not matched to a gene: 11. The DNA of the CDR3 is TGTGCCAGCAGCTTATGGTATCGGACTAGCACCTATACGCAGTATTTT. Encoded protein: CASSLWYRTSTYTQYF.

The chain links TRBV28 to TRBJ2-3; 7 nucleotides agree with TRBD1. The CDR3 has 14 residues. Germline CDR1 MDHEN, CDR2 SYDVKM. The J segment lost 2 bases and the V segment lost 6 bases, leaving 5 bases of the junction unmatched. The DNA of the CDR3 is TGTGCCAGCAGCAGGGACAGTTTCACAGATACGCAGTATTTT. Protein product: CASSRDSFTDTQYF.

This sequence joins TRBV7-2 and TRBJ1-2, with 8 bases identical to TRBD1. Germline V gene lookup returns CDR1 SGHTA and CDR2 FQGNSA. The ends lost 4 bases at V and 1 base at J; junction bases unmatched: 5. The CDR3 is 15 amino acids. The CDR3 reads CASSSHGQGNYGYTF. The CDR3 coding sequence is TGTGCCAGCAGCTCCCACGGACAGGGTAACTATGGCTACACCTTC.

J is TRBJ2-2 and V is TRBV18; 11 positions agree with TRBD2. CDR1 KGHSH and CDR2 LQKENI come from the germline V gene. The trim removed 2 bases at V and 2 bases at J, leaving 10 bases unmatched. CDR3 length: 19 residues. In nucleotides, the CDR3 is TGTGCCAGCTCACCAACCGGGGCTAGCGGGAGGCGTAACACCGGGGAGCTGTTTTTT. Protein sequence: CASSPTGASGRRNTGELFF.

Concerning this clone: Other DNA sequences from this sample encode an identical CDR3 as well. The chain combines TRBV28 with TRBJ1-2; 7 bases are shared with TRBD1. Germline lookup yields CDR1 MDHEN and CDR2 SYDVKM. V lost 5 bases to trimming and J lost 5 bases; unmatched junction nucleotides: 8. The CDR3 is 14 amino acids. The CDR3 DNA is TGTGCCAGCAGTGGAACAGGGGCTGGGTATGGCTACACCTTC. It translates to CASSGTGAGYGYTF.

The chain recombines TRBV28 with TRBJ2-1, with 9 bases aligning to TRBD2. The length of the CDR3 is 15 residues. Trimming took 2 bases from V and 6 from J; bases not matched to a gene: 5. The V gene's germline CDR1 is MDHEN and CDR2 SYDVKM. The CDR3 here is CASSLLAGWTNEQFF. For the CDR3, the DNA is TGTGCCAGCAGTTTACTAGCGGGATGGACCAATGAGCAGTTCTTC.

The chain carries TRBV6-6 and TRBJ1-5; D not certain. V lost 6 bases to trimming and J lost 2 bases, with 8 bases between them. The CDR3 loop spans 13 amino acids. Germline V lookup: CDR1 MNHNY, CDR2 SVGAGI (reference sequence). The CDR3, as DNA: TGTGCCAGCAGCCCCCGGGGCAATCAGCCCCAGCATTTT. Its protein is CASSPRGNQPQHF.

CDR3 DNA: TGTGCCAGCAGCCCGCAGGGCCTGGGGGAGACCCAGTACTTC. Translated: CASSPQGLGETQYF. This chain connects TRBV7-3 to TRBJ2-5; perhaps TRBD1 as D (5 bases). Germline V gene lookup returns CDR1 SGHTA and CDR2 FQGTGA. V was clipped by 5 bases and J by 5 bases, with 15 bases between them. The CDR3 loop spans 14 amino acids.

This chain connects TRBV30 to TRBJ2-5; no definite D call. Germline lookup yields CDR1 GTSNPN and CDR2 SVGIG (reference sequence). V dropped 2 bases and J dropped 0 bases, with 7 bases sitting between them. The CDR3 has 13 amino acids. CDR3 region: CAWSLGYQETQYF. Here the CDR3 DNA reads TGTGCCTGGAGTCTAGGGTACCAAGAGACCCAGTACTTC.

The chain links TRBV9 to TRBJ1-4, with D perhaps matching TRBD1 (6 bases). Trimming stripped 4 bases from V and 4 bases from J, with 17 bases between. Looked up from germline, CDR1 is SGDLS and CDR2 is YYNGEE. The CDR3 extends over 16 amino acids. CDR3 sequence (DNA): TGTGCCAGCAGCCTGGGACACCAACCCTTTAATGAAAAACTGTTTTTT. Translated, it gives CASSLGHQPFNEKLFF.

CDR3 coding DNA: TGCGCCAGCAGCTTGGTGGTGGGTATTCAAGAGACCCAGTACTTC. This translates into CASSLVVGIQETQYF. J is TRBJ2-5 and V is TRBV5-1; no firm D call. With 0 bases removed from V and 2 bases from J, the gap between germline ends came to 11 bases. Per germline, CDR1 SGHRS and CDR2 YFSETQ. This CDR3 comprises 15 residues.

A word on this clone: Just one base apart from a much larger clone, this may be a read error. Other DNA sequences from this sample encode an identical CDR3 as well. This sequence joins TRBV5-6 and TRBJ1-1; D gene uncertain. Germline V lookup: CDR1 SGHDT, CDR2 YYEEEE. Trimming left V 2 bases short and J 1 base short, with 6 bases between. This CDR3 contains 13 residues. The CDR3 reads CASSLGRNTEAFF. DNA of the CDR3: TGTGCCAGCAGCTTAGGACGGAACACTGAAGCTTTCTTT.

The chain recombines TRBV15 with TRBJ2-3, with D tentatively TRBD1 (6 bases). The germline V and J ends were trimmed by 2 bases and 2 bases, with 11 bases remaining between them. Germline V gene data show CDR1 as LNHNV and CDR2 as YYDKDF (reference sequence). The CDR3 contains 15 residues. CDR3 nucleotide sequence: TGTGCCACCAGCAGAATAAGGGGGTACACAGATACGCAGTATTTT. As protein: CATSRIRGYTDTQYF.

V is TRBV18 and J is TRBJ1-1; 8 nucleotides agree with TRBD1. The CDR3 runs to 18 residues. Per the germline V gene, CDR1 is KGHSH and CDR2 is LQKENI. The J segment lost 3 bases and the V segment lost 6 bases, leaving 18 bases of the junction unmatched. The CDR3 loop is CASSPQSSRQGRDTEAFF. CDR3 in DNA: TGTGCCAGCTCGCCTCAAAGTTCAAGACAGGGGCGTGACACTGAAGCTTTCTTT. Together with reference TRBV18 and TRBJ1-1, the CDR3 gives the full variable domain: NAGVMQNPRHLVRRRGQEARLRCSPMKGHSHVYWYRQLPEEGLKFMVYLQKENIIDESGMPKERFSAEFPKEGPSILRIQQVVRGDSAAYFCASSPQSSRQGRDTEAFFGQGTRLTVV.

V usage is TRBV7-3 and J usage is TRBJ2-2, with D maybe TRBD1 (6 bases). The CDR3 runs to 15 residues. Per the germline V gene, CDR1 is SGHTA and CDR2 is FQGTGA. V gave up 5 bases and J gave up 1 base, with 11 bases separating them. The CDR3 region is CASSLTTGNTGELFF. CDR3 nucleotides: TGTGCCAGCAGCCTGACGACAGGGAACACCGGGGAGCTGTTTTTT. The full variable domain, with the rest looked up from reference TRBV7-3 and TRBJ2-2, is GAGVSQTPSNKVTEKGKYVELRCDPISGHTALYWYRQSLGQGPEFLIYFQGTGAADDSGLPNDRFFAVRPEGSVSTLKIQRTERGDSAVYLCASSLTTGNTGELFFGEGSRLTVL.

In this sample, this clone turned up a few times. The chain combines TRBV4-1 with TRBJ1-2; 8 nucleotides match TRBD1. The CDR3 is 15 amino acids. The J segment lost 5 bases and the V segment lost 4 bases, leaving 9 bases of the junction unmatched. Germline loops: CDR1 MGHRA, CDR2 YSYEKL. CDR3 protein: CASSPGQGKVYGYTF. CDR3 DNA: TGCGCCAGCAGCCCCGGACAGGGAAAGGTTTATGGCTACACCTTC.

J is TRBJ1-1 and V is TRBV4-1, with D unresolved. CDR3 size: 14 residues. From germline, CDR1 is MGHRA and CDR2 YSYEKL. Trimming removed 1 base at V and 4 bases at J, with 10 bases between. CDR3 region: CASSQAGEITEAFF. The CDR3 DNA is TGCGCCAGCAGCCAAGCAGGAGAGATCACTGAAGCTTTCTTT.

The rearrangement links TRBV7-9 to TRBJ2-1; D may be TRBD1 (6 bases). CDR3 length: 16 residues. The germline V gene has CDR1 SEHNR and CDR2 FQNEAQ (reference sequence). Trimming left V 5 bases short and J 1 base short, with 15 bases between. The CDR3 sequence: CASSRTDGTSYNEQFF. The CDR3 DNA follows: TGTGCCAGCAGCCGGACAGACGGAACTTCCTACAATGAGCAGTTCTTC. Variable domain in full (rest from reference TRBV7-9 and TRBJ2-1): DTGVSQNPRHKITKRGQNVTFRCDPISEHNRLYWYRQTLGQGPEFLTYFQNEAQLEKSRLLSDRFSAERPKGSFSTLEIQRTEQGDSAMYLCASSRTDGTSYNEQFFGPGTRLTVL.

The J gene is TRBJ1-2, the V gene TRBV18; D unresolved. Germline V lookup: CDR1 KGHSH, CDR2 LQKENI. V was pared by 2 bases and J by 8 bases, with 15 bases between. This CDR3 region has 14 residues. The DNA for the CDR3 is TGTGCCAGCTCACCAACGGCAGATAGTGGGGGCTACACCTTC. Encoded protein: CASSPTADSGGYTF.

This clone appeared a single time. The chain couples TRBV9 to TRBJ2-3, with 8 bases aligning to TRBD2. Germline CDR1 and CDR2: SGDLS and YYNGEE. J was trimmed by 5 bases and V by 8 bases; bases with no gene match: 10. This CDR3 is 14 amino acids long. The CDR3 spells CASSDGRELDTQYF. The CDR3 DNA reads TGTGCCAGTTCTGACGGGAGGGAACTAGATACGCAGTATTTT.

This clone appeared a few times. V usage is TRBV5-1 and J usage is TRBJ2-3; D ambiguous. The V end was cut by 1 base, the J end by 4 bases, with 7 bases between. This CDR3 region has 13 residues. Germline V lookup: CDR1 SGHRS, CDR2 YFSETQ. The CDR3, as DNA: TGCGCCAGCAGCTTGAACAGTGCAGATACGCAGTATTTT. Amino acids: CASSLNSADTQYF.

This sequence joins TRBV9 and TRBJ1-2; D uncertain. This CDR3 contains 15 residues. Germline lookup yields CDR1 SGDLS and CDR2 YYNGEE. V gave up 3 bases and J gave up 5 bases, with 17 bases separating them. CDR3 sequence: CASSEPLEVRYGYTF. The CDR3 coding sequence is TGTGCCAGCAGCGAACCACTGGAAGTAAGGTATGGCTACACCTTC.

In DNA, the CDR3 is TGTGCCAGCAGCCGCACGGACAGTGAAGCTTTCTTT. This codes for CASSRTDSEAFF. The V call is TRBV27, the J call TRBJ1-1; the D gene is possibly TRBD1 (6 bases). V was clipped by 6 bases and J by 7 bases, with 12 bases between them. CDR3 length: 12 residues. CDR1 is MNHEY, CDR2 SMNVEV, per germline (reference sequence).

The genes are TRBV5-6 and TRBJ1-6; D is perhaps TRBD1 (6 bases). The ends were cut back, 1 base at V and 10 bases at J, with 9 bases in the middle. The CDR3 spans 13 residues. In germline, CDR1 is SGHDT, CDR2 YYEEEE. This CDR3 reads CASSLQGYSPLHF. CDR3 DNA sequence: TGTGCCAGCAGCTTGCAGGGGTACTCACCCCTCCACTTT. Full variable domain (outside the CDR3, taken from reference TRBV5-6 and TRBJ1-6): DAGVTQSPTHLIKTRGQQVTLRCSPKSGHDTVSWYQQALGQGPQFIFQYYEEEERQRGNFPDRFSGHQFPNYSSELNVNALLLGDSALYLCASSLQGYSPLHFGNGTRLTVT.